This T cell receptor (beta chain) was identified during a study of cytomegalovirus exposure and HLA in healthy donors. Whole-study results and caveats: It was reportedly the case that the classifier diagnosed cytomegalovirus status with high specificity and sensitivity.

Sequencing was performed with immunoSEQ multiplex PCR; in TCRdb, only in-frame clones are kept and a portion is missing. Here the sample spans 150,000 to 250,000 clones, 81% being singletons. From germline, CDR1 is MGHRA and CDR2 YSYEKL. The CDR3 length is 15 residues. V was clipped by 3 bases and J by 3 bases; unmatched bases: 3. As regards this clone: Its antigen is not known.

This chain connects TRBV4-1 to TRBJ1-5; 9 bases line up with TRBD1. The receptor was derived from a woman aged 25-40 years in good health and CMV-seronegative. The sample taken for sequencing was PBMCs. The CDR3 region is CASSQGQGLNQPQHF. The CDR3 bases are TGCGCCAGCAGCCAGGGACAGGGCCTCAATCAGCCCCAGCATTTT.